Below are 32 T cell receptor beta chains sequenced from a single sample in a study of radiation and T cells in renal cell carcinoma. Time point denoted: blood 4 weeks post-SBRT, at nephrectomy. Treatment here: 15 Gy SBRT to primary tumor, nephrectomy 4 weeks later. Generated by immunoSEQ multiplex PCR, the TCRdb table keeps only in-frame clones and is missing some. The sample contains 150,000 to 200,000 clones, about nine tenths of which appear only once. The source material was blood, sampled from a patient whose treatment included radiotherapy and nephrectomy. The receptors derive from a woman aged 45-65 years with renal cell carcinoma.

The J gene is TRBJ2-2, the V gene TRBV19; 9 bases fit TRBD1. The CDR3 length is 16 residues. Looked up from germline, CDR1 is LNHDA and CDR2 is SQIVND (reference sequence). Germline trimming cut 7 bases from V and 3 bases from J; bases unmatched to any gene: 9. In DNA form, the CDR3 reads TGTGCCAGTAAACCTGGGACAGGGAAACACACCGGGGAGCTGTTTTTT. This translates into CASKPGTGKHTGELFF.

The gene calls are TRBV7-8 and TRBJ1-4; D not resolved. Germline loops: CDR1 SGHVS, CDR2 FQNEAQ. Trimming left V 1 base short and J 4 bases short, with 4 bases between. The CDR3 extends over 13 amino acids. This CDR3 reads CASSLVNNEKLFF. The CDR3 DNA is TGTGCCAGCAGCTTAGTCAATAATGAAAAACTGTTTTTT.

CDR3 region: CASSLGLAGTSQETQYF. CDR3 DNA: TGTGCCAGCAGCCTCGGACTAGCGGGGACCTCCCAAGAGACCCAGTACTTC. This chain connects TRBV7-3 to TRBJ2-5; TRBD2 aligns across 12 bases. The CDR3 is 17 residues long. Germline CDR1 reads SGHTA; CDR2 reads FQGTGA. The V gene end was trimmed by 5 bases and the J gene end by 1 base; junction bases not matched to a gene: 8.

This clone has a single count. The chain couples TRBV5-1 to TRBJ2-2; 8 bases are a match to TRBD1. This CDR3 has 15 amino acids. V lost 4 bases and J lost 6; bases outside the gene matches: 8. Germline CDR1 is SGHRS and CDR2 is YFSETQ. The CDR3 here is CASSPRDRNPGELFF. The DNA of the CDR3 is TGCGCCAGCAGCCCACGGGACAGGAATCCCGGGGAGCTGTTTTTT.

V usage is TRBV11-2 and J usage is TRBJ1-1; perhaps TRBD1 as D (5 bases). V gave up 2 bases and J gave up 3 bases, with 7 bases separating them. The CDR3 extends over 13 amino acids. Per germline, CDR1 SGHAT and CDR2 FQNNGV. The CDR3 bases are TGTGCCAGCAGCTTACAGGGTTACACTGAAGCTTTCTTT. Protein: CASSLQGYTEAFF.

This chain links TRBV19 with TRBJ1-1; D might be TRBD1 (5 bases). Germline CDR1 is LNHDA and CDR2 is SQIVND (reference sequence). CDR3 size: 13 residues. The V and J ends lost 3 bases and 7 bases respectively, with 12 bases between them. The CDR3 loop reads CASSISGVSEAFF. In nucleotides, the CDR3 is TGTGCCAGTAGTATCTCGGGGGTTAGTGAAGCTTTCTTT.

This clone appeared a few times. The J gene is TRBJ1-5, the V gene TRBV19; the match to TRBD1 covers 7 bases. Trimming removed 5 bases from V and 6 bases from J; junction bases left unmatched: 10. Germline V gene sequence: CDR1 LNHDA, CDR2 SQIVND (reference sequence). This CDR3 comprises 15 residues. Written as DNA, the CDR3 is TGTGCCAGTAGTCATGACAGGGAGGTCGGTCAGCCCCAGCATTTT. Translation: CASSHDREVGQPQHF.

This chain connects TRBV29-1 to TRBJ2-1; no definite D call. Trimming removed 6 bases from V and 7 bases from J, with 19 bases in between. This CDR3 comprises 14 residues. CDR1 and CDR2 from the germline V gene are SQVTM and ANQGSEA. The CDR3, as DNA: TGCAGCGTCGCTGCGAGACTGGTGAGGAATGAGCAGTTCTTC. Translation gives CSVAARLVRNEQFF.

Concerning this clone itself: At one of its ends the junction is not consistent with the germline gene, which may arise from a read error. The rearrangement links TRBV7-7 to TRBJ2-5; possible D gene TRBD2, 5 bases. In germline, CDR1 is SSHAT, CDR2 FNYEAQ (reference sequence). The length of the CDR3 is 14 residues. CDR3 coding DNA: TGTGCTAGCAGCTTATCGGAGGCTCAAGAGACCCAGTACTTC. Protein sequence: CASSLSEAQETQYF.

The chain has TRBV4-3 and TRBJ1-2; D might be TRBD1 (5 bases). Deletions cut 2 bases from V and 4 bases from J, with 14 bases between. Germline CDR1 is LGHNA and CDR2 is YSLEER. The length of the CDR3 is 15 residues. The CDR3, as DNA: TGCGCCAGCAGCCAAAGCTACCAGGGAAGCTATGGCTACACCTTC. The encoded protein is CASSQSYQGSYGYTF.

This clone appeared once. The chain is built from TRBV30 and TRBJ1-2; D gene ambiguous. Trimming left V 4 bases short and J 3 bases short, with 9 bases between. The CDR3 loop spans 12 amino acids. Per the germline V gene, CDR1 is GTSNPN and CDR2 is SVGIG (reference sequence). Here the CDR3 DNA reads TGTGCCTGGACAGGTGGCGACTATGGCTACACCTTC. Its translation: CAWTGGDYGYTF.

This clone was counted only a few times. The rearrangement links TRBV5-1 to TRBJ2-3; 9 bases map to TRBD2. CDR1 SGHRS and CDR2 YFSETQ come from the germline V gene. Germline trimming cut 4 bases from V and 2 bases from J; bases unmatched to any gene: 8. The CDR3 has 16 residues. CDR3 amino acids: CASSAGTSRHTDTQYF. In DNA, the CDR3 is TGCGCCAGCAGCGCCGGGACTAGCAGACACACAGATACGCAGTATTTT. The variable domain in full, with the rest retrieved from reference TRBV5-1 and TRBJ2-3, is KAGVTQTPRYLIKTRGQQVTLSCSPISGHRSVSWYQQTPGQGLQFLFEYFSETQRNKGNFPGRFSGRQFSNSRSEMNVSTLELGDSALYLCASSAGTSRHTDTQYFGPGTRLTVL.

J is TRBJ2-3 and V is TRBV28, with TRBD1 identical over 11 bases. V lost 8 bases and J lost 6; bases outside the gene matches: 10. This CDR3 is built from 15 residues. Germline-derived CDR1 and CDR2 are MDHEN and SYDVKM. This chain's CDR3 is CASRTGGAEWDTQYF. The CDR3 bases are TGTGCCAGCCGGACAGGGGGCGCGGAATGGGATACGCAGTATTTT.

CDR3 region: CASSQEQYSNQPQHF. The CDR3 DNA follows: TGTGCCAGCAGCCAAGAACAGTATAGCAATCAGCCCCAGCATTTT. J is TRBJ1-5 and V is TRBV4-2; unclear D gene. The CDR3 is 15 amino acids. V was trimmed by 0 bases and J by 0 bases, leaving 6 bases between them. Germline-derived CDR1 and CDR2 are LGHNA and YNFKEQ.

The chain recombines TRBV18 with TRBJ1-4, with D unclear. The germline gives CDR1 KGHSH, CDR2 LQKENI. V was pared by 3 bases and J by 5 bases, with 10 bases between. The CDR3 totals 14 residues. This CDR3 reads CASSPSVRNEKLFF. Written as DNA, the CDR3 is TGTGCCAGCTCACCTTCAGTCAGGAATGAAAAACTGTTTTTT.

This rearrangement joins TRBV19 to TRBJ1-2; 9 positions agree with TRBD1. Germline trimming cut 6 bases from V and 7 bases from J; bases unmatched to any gene: 6. CDR3 length equals 13 residues. CDR1 is LNHDA and CDR2 is SQIVND in the germline V gene (reference sequence). The chain's CDR3 is CASRRTGVSGYTF. In DNA, the CDR3 is TGTGCCAGTAGACGGACAGGGGTGAGTGGCTACACCTTC.

V is TRBV7-9 and J is TRBJ1-2; 9 bases match TRBD1. The CDR3 length is 16 residues. CDR1 SEHNR and CDR2 FQNEAQ come from the germline V gene (reference sequence). After removal of 5 bases from V and 2 bases from J, the junction contained 9 bases not matched to a gene. In nucleotides, the CDR3 is TGTGCCAGCAGCCACACCCGGACAGGGGACAACTATGGCTACACCTTC. It codes for CASSHTRTGDNYGYTF.

The rearrangement uses TRBV19 and TRBJ1-2, with D uncertain. Looked up from germline, CDR1 is LNHDA and CDR2 is SQIVND (reference sequence). The CDR3 sequence is 11 residues long. V shed 3 bases and J shed 7 bases, with 6 bases lying between them. CDR3 DNA sequence: TGTGCCAGTAGTATCGGACTTGGCTACACCTTC. It codes for CASSIGLGYTF.

The CDR3 bases are TGTGCCAGCAGCTTGGAAGGCGTAGGGAACGGAAACACCATATATTTT. This encodes CASSLEGVGNGNTIYF. V usage is TRBV5-8 and J usage is TRBJ1-3; D is uncertain. With 0 bases removed from V and 4 bases from J, the gap between germline ends came to 14 bases. The CDR3 runs to 16 residues. Germline CDR1 and CDR2: SGHTS and YDEGEE.

This sequence joins TRBV5-1 and TRBJ2-7, with 8 bases fitting TRBD1. Germline V gene data show CDR1 as SGHRS and CDR2 as YFSETQ. V trimming: 0 bases; J trimming: 3 bases; junction bases outside the gene matches: 5. This CDR3 contains 15 residues. The CDR3 is CASSLARGQGYEQYF. CDR3 DNA sequence: TGCGCCAGCAGCTTGGCCCGAGGACAGGGCTACGAGCAGTACTTC.

The chain is built from TRBV7-8 and TRBJ2-5, with D possibly matching TRBD2 (7 bases). This CDR3 is 16 amino acids long. The V and J ends lost 5 bases and 4 bases respectively, with 20 bases between them. Per the germline V gene, CDR1 is SGHVS and CDR2 is FQNEAQ. CDR3 loop: CASSVGGAGSGETQYF. Here the CDR3 DNA reads TGTGCCAGCAGCGTGGGGGGGGCAGGGTCTGGAGAGACCCAGTACTTC.

The genes are TRBV7-2 and TRBJ2-2; D remains ambiguous. Looked up from germline, CDR1 is SGHTA and CDR2 is FQGNSA. Trimming took off 6 bases at V and 5 bases at J, with 13 bases between the two ends. The CDR3 contains 14 residues. The CDR3 bases are TGTGCCAGCAGGTTGCGCCTGGGAACCGGGGAGCTGTTTTTT. It is translated as CASRLRLGTGELFF. The full variable domain, its missing parts supplied by reference TRBV7-2 and TRBJ2-2, is GAGVSQSPSNKVTEKGKDVELRCDPISGHTALYWYRQSLGQGLEFLIYFQGNSAPDKSGLPSDRFSAERTGGSVSTLTIQRTQQEDSAVYLCASRLRLGTGELFFGEGSRLTVL.

As regards this clone: Additional DNA sequences in this sample encode the identical CDR3. The chain recombines TRBV30 with TRBJ1-1, with D possibly TRBD1 on 6 matching bases. Germline-derived CDR1 and CDR2 are GTSNPN and SVGIG (reference sequence). Trimming shortened V by 0 bases and J by 4 bases, and 12 bases separated the two germline ends. This CDR3 has 14 amino acids. CDR3 DNA: TGTGCCTGGAGTGTGGGGCAGGGGACCACTGAAGCTTTCTTT. Protein product: CAWSVGQGTTEAFF.

V and J are TRBV19 and TRBJ2-7, with D unresolved. This CDR3 has 14 residues. Germline CDR1 is LNHDA and CDR2 is SQIVND (reference sequence). V was clipped by 4 bases and J by 0 bases, with 10 bases between them. In DNA form, the CDR3 reads TGTGCCAGTAGTAGTCAGATTGACTCCTACGAGCAGTACTTC. It yields the protein CASSSQIDSYEQYF.

The chain joins TRBV10-1 to TRBJ2-2, with a possible D match to TRBD1 (6 bases). The CDR3 extends over 16 amino acids. V lost 2 bases and J lost 9, with 19 bases in between. Germline V gene lookup returns CDR1 WNHNN and CDR2 SYGVQD (reference sequence). The CDR3 DNA follows: TGCGCCAGCAGTGAGGGGCGTCAGAACAGGGAAAGGGAGCTGTTTTTT. Amino acids: CASSEGRQNRERELFF.

About this clone: Different DNA sequences within this sample yield the same CDR3. The V call is TRBV15, the J call TRBJ1-5; no reliable D call. Germline values: CDR1 LNHNV, CDR2 YYDKDF (reference sequence). The V and J ends lost 1 base and 3 bases respectively, with 7 bases between them. The CDR3 is 14 amino acids. CDR3 sequence (DNA): TGTGCCACCAGCAGAGGACGAGACAATCAGCCCCAGCATTTT. Amino acid sequence: CATSRGRDNQPQHF.

The V gene is TRBV2, the J gene TRBJ2-2; possibly TRBD1 for D (5 bases). There are 16 residues in the CDR3. V was trimmed by 5 bases and J by 1 base, leaving 14 bases between them. Germline CDR1 reads SNHLY; CDR2 reads FYNNEI. CDR3 amino acids: CASSHRGHLNTGELFF. In DNA, the CDR3 is TGTGCCAGCAGTCACCGAGGACACCTGAACACCGGGGAGCTGTTTTTT.

This chain connects TRBV6-6 to TRBJ1-2, with D unclear. V gave up 5 bases and J gave up 3 bases, with 10 bases separating them. Germline assignment: CDR1 MNHNY and CDR2 SVGAGI (reference sequence). The CDR3 loop spans 13 amino acids. The CDR3 loop reads CASSQSTDYGYTF. CDR3 coding DNA: TGTGCCAGCAGTCAGTCAACCGACTATGGCTACACCTTC.

The chain employs TRBV10-3 and TRBJ1-6, with a weak D call TRBD1 (5 bases). CDR1 is ENHRY, CDR2 SYGVKD, per germline. The ends were cut back, 4 bases at V and 6 bases at J, with 16 bases in the middle. This CDR3 has 16 residues. The CDR3 coding sequence is TGTGCCATCAGTGCGGGGGAAGGGGCTGGTAATTCACCCCTCCACTTT. Amino acids: CAISAGEGAGNSPLHF.

For the CDR3, the DNA is TGCGCCAGCAAGCTGACCTCAGGGGCGAAGAACACTGAAGCTTTCTTT. This sequence encodes CASKLTSGAKNTEAFF. The chain joins TRBV10-2 to TRBJ1-1, with D maybe TRBD1 (6 bases). CDR3 length: 16 amino acids. Germline assignment: CDR1 WSHSY and CDR2 SAAADI. The V end lost 7 bases, the J end lost 1 base, and 19 bases lay between the germline ends.

Details on this clone: This CDR3 is also generated by other DNA sequences in the sample. The chain combines TRBV18 with TRBJ2-5; no definite D call. Germline loops: CDR1 KGHSH, CDR2 LQKENI. CDR3 length: 11 residues. V gave up 6 bases and J gave up 2 bases, with 4 bases separating them. This CDR3 reads CASSGQETQYF. Here the CDR3 DNA reads TGTGCCAGCTCCGGACAAGAGACCCAGTACTTC.

The V call is TRBV11-2, the J call TRBJ1-2; D possibly corresponds to TRBD1 (6 bases). This CDR3 contains 13 residues. V was trimmed by 5 bases and J by 7 bases, leaving 14 bases between them. Per the germline V gene, CDR1 is SGHAT and CDR2 is FQNNGV. The CDR3, as DNA: TGTGCCAGCAGCCGAGCCGGGGGCGGTGGCTACACCTTC. Protein: CASSRAGGGGYTF.